This T cell receptor (beta chain) was sequenced during a study of long-term antiretroviral therapy in people with HIV. Points from the study as a whole: Controls exceeded HIV repertoires in CDR3 length range. ART was followed by higher diversity that remained below transplant donor controls.

It was version v3.0 of the immunoSEQ assay that was run at survey level. TCRdb's table, derived via immunoSEQ multiplex PCR, lists solely in-frame clones and lacks some. Among roughly 3,500 clones, nearly 90% were seen once, and the ten largest hold about 4.7%. This clone turned up a few times. Its antigen remains unidentified. From germline, CDR1 is SGHRS and CDR2 YFSETQ. The germline V and J ends were trimmed by 1 base and 2 bases, with 10 bases remaining between them. CDR3 length equals 14 residues. The chain links TRBV5-1 to TRBJ2-7; D gene uncertain. This receptor was identified in a woman aged 45-59 years with HIV. The specimen was unsorted PBMCs, collected 0.3 years after starting antiretroviral therapy. The CDR3: CASSLYQETYEQYF. The CDR3 bases are TGCGCCAGCAGCTTGTATCAGGAAACCTACGAGCAGTACTTC.